This TCR beta chain stems from a study of regulatory T cells in long-lasting Graves disease. At least ten counts were recorded for this clonotype. Arm-PCR with iRepertoire HTBI primers amplified the CDR3 regions for these TCR beta libraries. TCRdb re-analysed the multiplex PCR reads in MiXCR, keeping a single row per CDR3 protein. The sample holds 400,000 to 550,000 distinct CDR3 sequences, under 15% seen once. Time point described: newly diagnosed GD, antithyroid drugs for less than 3 months. There was RNA extracted from PBMCs, and the TCR library was made from it. The sample was also linked to a second study, of T cells in Graves' hyperthyroidism and ophthalmopathy.

The clonotype was recovered from a woman aged 30 to 39 with Graves disease. The sample here was peripheral blood mononuclear cells (PBMCs), taken at new diagnosis, from a patient treated with antithyroid drugs.

The CDR3 DNA reads as TGTGCCAGCAGCTTAGCCAGCTACAATGAGCAGTTCTTC. It translates to CASSLASYNEQFF. The chain carries TRBV13 and TRBJ2-1; the D is unclear. CDR1 and CDR2 from the germline V gene are PRHDT and FYEKMQ (reference sequence). CDR3 size: 13 residues. Trimming removed 1 base from V and 3 bases from J, with 4 bases in between. The variable domain in full, with the rest retrieved from reference TRBV13 and TRBJ2-1, is AAGVIQSPRHLIKEKRETATLKCYPIPRHDTVYWYQQGPGQDPQFLISFYEKMQSDKGSIPDRFSAQQFSDYHSELNMSSLELGDSALYFCASSLASYNEQFFGPGTRLTVL.